This passage covers 14 T cell receptor beta chains from one sample sequenced in a study of T cells in Graves' hyperthyroidism and ophthalmopathy. Regions amplified from RNA transcripts were the TCR beta CDR3 regions. The HTBI primer set served for first-round RT-PCR of the TCR CDR3. One entry per CDR3 protein results from TCRdb running MiXCR on the multiplex PCR reads. There are approximately 300,000 distinct CDR3 sequences in the sample; 16% occur only once, and 33% lies in the top ten. The sequencing input was blood. The origin of the receptors is a young man with Graves' hyperthyroidism.

Ten or more counts support this clonotype. The V call is TRBV3-1, the J call TRBJ2-7, with D possibly being TRBD2 (6 bases). The ends were cut back, 0 bases at V and 2 bases at J, with 14 bases in the middle. The V gene's germline CDR1 is LGHDT and CDR2 YNNKEL (reference sequence). The CDR3 is made up of 16 amino acids. The CDR3 DNA reads TGTGCCAGCAGCCAAGAGGCTAGCGAGCAACCCTACGAGCAGTACTTC. Its translation is CASSQEASEQPYEQYF.

The rearrangement joins TRBV28 to TRBJ2-1, with no clear D. The V gene lost 6 bases and the J gene lost 8 bases, with 8 bases spanning the gap. The germline gives CDR1 MDHEN, CDR2 SYDVKM. This CDR3 contains 11 residues. The CDR3 DNA reads TGTGCCAGCAGAGTGGGGTATGAGCAGTTCTTC. Residues: CASRVGYEQFF.

This clonotype showed up many times. The chain employs TRBV3-1 and TRBJ2-7; perhaps TRBD1 as D (5 bases). Germline values: CDR1 LGHDT, CDR2 YNNKEL (reference sequence). The CDR3 is made up of 14 amino acids. V lost 1 base, J lost 5 bases, and 12 bases lay in between. The CDR3 sequence is CASSQVRVTHEQYF. The CDR3 DNA reads TGTGCCAGCAGCCAAGTCAGGGTTACCCACGAGCAGTACTTC.

This clonotype showed up just a few times. CDR3 amino acids: CSVVSGIGYTF. As DNA, the CDR3 is TGCAGCGTTGTATCAGGGATTGGCTACACCTTC. The chain combines TRBV29-1 with TRBJ1-2, with a weak D call TRBD1 (5 bases). The V end lost 4 bases, the J end lost 7 bases, and 10 bases lay between the germline ends. The germline CDR1 and CDR2 sequences are SQVTM and ANQGSEA. This CDR3 is 11 amino acids long.

The chain carries TRBV6-1 and TRBJ2-2; TRBD1 or TRBD2 may be the D gene (5 bases each). The CDR3 is made up of 13 amino acids. The V gene lost 4 bases and the J gene lost 8 bases, with 11 bases spanning the gap. Germline-derived CDR1 and CDR2 are MNHNS and SASEGT. CDR3 sequence: CASSVEGRGELFF. The CDR3 DNA reads TGTGCCAGCAGTGTCGAGGGGCGGGGGGAGCTGTTTTTT.

Ten or more counts support this clonotype. The chain employs TRBV28 and TRBJ2-3; 11 positions match TRBD1. CDR3 length equals 16 residues. V dropped 6 bases and J dropped 4; count of bases not matched to a gene: 9. CDR1 and CDR2 (germline): MDHEN, SYDVKM. In nucleotides, the CDR3 is TGTGCCAGCAGCCCCCCTGGGACAGGGGGGCCAGATACGCAGTATTTT. It specifies CASSPPGTGGPDTQYF.

In its sample, this clonotype was seen many times. The chain recombines TRBV7-2 with TRBJ1-4; 9 nucleotides agree with TRBD1. Trimming took 5 bases from V and 8 from J; bases not matched to a gene: 9. Germline lookup yields CDR1 SGHTA and CDR2 FQGNSA. The CDR3 runs 15 residues. CDR3 residues: CASSPWTGEVEKLFF. In DNA, the CDR3 is TGTGCCAGCAGCCCCTGGACAGGGGAGGTGGAAAAACTGTTTTTT.

V gene TRBV27 combines with J gene TRBJ1-2, with D possibly being TRBD1 (5 bases). The CDR3 is made up of 13 amino acids. CDR1 is MNHEY and CDR2 is SMNVEV in the germline V gene (reference sequence). V gave up 9 bases and J gave up 1 base, with 12 bases separating them. As DNA, the CDR3 is TGTGCCAGTATGGGGGGGGTTAACTATGGCTACACCTTC. This sequence encodes CASMGGVNYGYTF.

In this sample, this clonotype turned up once. V is TRBV7-9 and J is TRBJ2-7, with D perhaps matching TRBD1 (5 bases). Germline V lookup: CDR1 SEHNR, CDR2 FQNEAQ (reference sequence). Trimming left V 1 base short and J 2 bases short, with 9 bases between. The CDR3 runs to 14 residues. CDR3 loop: CASSLEDTAYEQYF. The CDR3 DNA reads as TGTGCCAGCAGCTTAGAGGACACTGCCTACGAGCAGTACTTC.

In DNA form, the CDR3 reads TGCAGCGTTGAAGGGGGCGACGGAAACATTCAGTACTTC. Amino acid sequence: CSVEGGDGNIQYF. The chain joins TRBV29-1 to TRBJ2-4; TRBD1 is a possible D gene (5 bases). The CDR3 sequence is 13 residues long. Trimming took off 1 base at V and 6 bases at J, with 10 bases between the two ends. Germline V gene data show CDR1 as SQVTM and CDR2 as ANQGSEA.

This clonotype turned up a few times. The chain's CDR3 is CASSLLVSAEAFF. Here the CDR3 DNA reads TGTGCCAGCAGCTTATTAGTTTCGGCTGAAGCTTTCTTT. The rearrangement links TRBV7-2 to TRBJ1-1; the D is unclear. From germline, CDR1 is SGHTA and CDR2 FQGNSA. V was clipped by 2 bases and J by 6 bases, with 10 bases between them. The CDR3 extends over 13 amino acids. The whole variable domain, filled in from reference TRBV7-2 and TRBJ1-1, reads GAGVSQSPSNKVTEKGKDVELRCDPISGHTALYWYRQSLGQGLEFLIYFQGNSAPDKSGLPSDRFSAERTGGSVSTLTIQRTQQEDSAVYLCASSLLVSAEAFFGQGTRLTVV.

In this sample, this clonotype turned up many times. The chain carries TRBV2 and TRBJ2-3; D is perhaps TRBD1 (5 bases). V lost 8 bases and J 2 bases, leaving 8 bases between the germline ends. In germline, CDR1 is SNHLY, CDR2 FYNNEI. This CDR3 region has 12 residues. The CDR3 DNA is TGTGCCAGCGGGGCGTACACAGATACGCAGTATTTT. Translation: CASGAYTDTQYF. Using reference TRBV2 and TRBJ2-3 for the parts outside the CDR3, the full variable domain is EPEVTQTPSHQVTQMGQEVILRCVPISNHLYFYWYRQILGQKVEFLVSFYNNEISEKSEIFDDQFSVERPDGSNFTLKIRSTKLEDSAMYFCASGAYTDTQYFGPGTRLTVL.

This clonotype appeared many times. In DNA form, the CDR3 reads TGTGCCAGCAGTCCAACGGGACTAGCGGGAGATCTAGGCGAGCAGTACTTC. Its protein product is CASSPTGLAGDLGEQYF. The V call is TRBV28, the J call TRBJ2-7, with 14 bases that match TRBD2. Germline CDR1 is MDHEN and CDR2 is SYDVKM. V lost 5 bases, J lost 6 bases, and 12 bases stayed unmatched. This CDR3 is built from 17 residues.

Notes on this clonotype: A much larger clone differs by one base, so this may be a read error. V gene TRBV30 combines with J gene TRBJ1-5; D gene unclear. V lost 0 bases, J lost 2 bases, and 5 bases lay in between. The germline gives CDR1 GTSNPN, CDR2 SVGIG (reference sequence). CDR3 length equals 13 residues. Here the CDR3 reads CAWSVFRNQPQHF. Written as DNA, the CDR3 is TGTGCCTGGAGTGTATTCCGCAATCAGCCCCAGCATTTT.